This TCR beta chain was recorded in a study of neoadjuvant anti-PD-1 for oral cavity cancer. The table came from immunoSEQ multiplex PCR; TCRdb's copy has only in-frame clones and leaves some out. The table shows about 42,000 clones, with about 76% occurring only once. V gave up 2 bases and J gave up 4 bases; unmatched junction bases: 1. The CDR3 sequence is 15 residues long. The germline V gene encodes CDR1 SEHNR and CDR2 FQNEAQ (reference sequence). Concerning this clone: As yet, its antigen is unknown.

Time point meaning: after neoadjuvant nivolumab, at surgical resection. Cohort: HPV-negative, locally advanced oral cavity squamous cell carcinoma patients. General study results and limits: Treg/Th17 ratio rose with pretreatment blood and fell with post-treatment tumor TCRbeta clonality.

The clonotype originates from a person aged 35 to 85 with oral cavity squamous cell carcinoma. Sequencing used PBMCs, obtained after nivolumab (anti-PD-1) treatment. The gene calls are TRBV7-9 and TRBJ2-1, with 11 bases lining up with TRBD2. DNA for the CDR3: TGTGCCAGCAGCTTAACTAGCGGGAGATACAATGAGCAGTTCTTC. This encodes CASSLTSGRYNEQFF. Supplemented by reference TRBV7-9 and TRBJ2-1, the full variable domain reads DTGVSQNPRHKITKRGQNVTFRCDPISEHNRLYWYRQTLGQGPEFLTYFQNEAQLEKSRLLSDRFSAERPKGSFSTLEIQRTEQGDSAMYLCASSLTSGRYNEQFFGPGTRLTVL.